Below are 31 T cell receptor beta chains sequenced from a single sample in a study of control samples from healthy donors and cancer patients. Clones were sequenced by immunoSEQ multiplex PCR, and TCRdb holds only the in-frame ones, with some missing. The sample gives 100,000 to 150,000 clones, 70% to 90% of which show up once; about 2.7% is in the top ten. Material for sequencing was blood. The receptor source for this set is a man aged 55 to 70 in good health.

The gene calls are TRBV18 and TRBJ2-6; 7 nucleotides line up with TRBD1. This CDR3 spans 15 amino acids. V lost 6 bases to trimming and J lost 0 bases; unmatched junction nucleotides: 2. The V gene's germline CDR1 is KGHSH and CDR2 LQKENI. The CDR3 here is CASSRDSSGANVLTF. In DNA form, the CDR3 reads TGTGCCAGCTCGAGGGACAGCTCTGGGGCCAACGTCCTGACTTTC.

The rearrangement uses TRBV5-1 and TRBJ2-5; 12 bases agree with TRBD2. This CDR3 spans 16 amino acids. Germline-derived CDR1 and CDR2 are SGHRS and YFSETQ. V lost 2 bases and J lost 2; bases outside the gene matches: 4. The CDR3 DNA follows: TGCGCCAGCAGCTTCCAAGGACTAGCGGGACAAGAGACCCAGTACTTC. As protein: CASSFQGLAGQETQYF.

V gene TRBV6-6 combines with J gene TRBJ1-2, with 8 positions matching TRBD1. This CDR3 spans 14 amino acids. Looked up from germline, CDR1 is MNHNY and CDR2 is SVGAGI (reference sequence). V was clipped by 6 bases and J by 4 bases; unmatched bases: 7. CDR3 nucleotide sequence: TGTGCCAGCAGCCGAGACAGGGGAGCCTATGGCTACACCTTC. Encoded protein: CASSRDRGAYGYTF.

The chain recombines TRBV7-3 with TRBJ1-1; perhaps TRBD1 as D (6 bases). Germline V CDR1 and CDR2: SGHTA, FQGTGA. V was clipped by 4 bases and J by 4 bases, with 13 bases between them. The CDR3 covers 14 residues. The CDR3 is CASSSDRFSTEAFF. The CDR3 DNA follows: TGTGCCAGCAGCTCGGACAGATTCTCCACTGAAGCTTTCTTT.

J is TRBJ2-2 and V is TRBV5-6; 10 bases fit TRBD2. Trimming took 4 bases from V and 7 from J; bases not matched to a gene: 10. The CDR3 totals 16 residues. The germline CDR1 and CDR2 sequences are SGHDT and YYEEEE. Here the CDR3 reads CASSRVSGGPYGELFF. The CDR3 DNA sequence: TGTGCCAGCAGCCGCGTTAGCGGGGGGCCCTACGGGGAGCTGTTTTTT.

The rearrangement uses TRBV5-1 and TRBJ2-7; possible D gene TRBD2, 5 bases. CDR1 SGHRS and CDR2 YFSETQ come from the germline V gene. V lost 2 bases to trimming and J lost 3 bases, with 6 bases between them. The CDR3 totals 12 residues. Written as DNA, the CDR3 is TGCGCCAGCAGCTTCGGGGACTACGAGCAGTACTTC. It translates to CASSFGDYEQYF.

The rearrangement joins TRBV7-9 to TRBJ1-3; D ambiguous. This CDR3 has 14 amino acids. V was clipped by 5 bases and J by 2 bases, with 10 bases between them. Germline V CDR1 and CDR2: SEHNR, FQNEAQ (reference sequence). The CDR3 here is CASSLGHTGNTIYF. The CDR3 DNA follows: TGTGCCAGCAGCCTAGGGCACACTGGAAACACCATATATTTT.

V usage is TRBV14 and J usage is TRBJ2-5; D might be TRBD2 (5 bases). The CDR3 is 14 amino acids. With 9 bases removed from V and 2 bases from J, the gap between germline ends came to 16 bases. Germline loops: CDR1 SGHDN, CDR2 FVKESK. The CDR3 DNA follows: TGTGCCAGAAAAAAGGTGGGCGGGCAAGAGACCCAGTACTTC. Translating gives CARKKVGGQETQYF.

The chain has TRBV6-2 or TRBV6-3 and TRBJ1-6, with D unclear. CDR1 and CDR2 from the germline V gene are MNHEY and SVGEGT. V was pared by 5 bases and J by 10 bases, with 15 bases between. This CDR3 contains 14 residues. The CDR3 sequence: CASSKDGVGSPLHF. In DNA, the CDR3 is TGTGCCAGCAGTAAGGACGGGGTCGGCTCACCCCTCCACTTT.

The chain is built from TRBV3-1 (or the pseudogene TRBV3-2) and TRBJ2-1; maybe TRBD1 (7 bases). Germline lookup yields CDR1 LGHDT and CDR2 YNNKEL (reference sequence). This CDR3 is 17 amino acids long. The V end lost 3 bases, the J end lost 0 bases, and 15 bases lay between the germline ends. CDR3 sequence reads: CASSQGAGGSSYNEQFF. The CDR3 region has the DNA TGTGCCAGCAGCCAGGGGGCAGGGGGGTCCTCCTACAATGAGCAGTTCTTC.

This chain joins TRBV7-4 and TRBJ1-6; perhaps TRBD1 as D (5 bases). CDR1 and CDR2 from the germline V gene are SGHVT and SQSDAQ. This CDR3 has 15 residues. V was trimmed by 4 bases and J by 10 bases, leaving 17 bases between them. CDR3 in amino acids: CASSSSGTLNSPLHF. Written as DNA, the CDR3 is TGTGCCAGCAGCTCCTCCGGGACTCTAAACTCACCCCTCCACTTT.

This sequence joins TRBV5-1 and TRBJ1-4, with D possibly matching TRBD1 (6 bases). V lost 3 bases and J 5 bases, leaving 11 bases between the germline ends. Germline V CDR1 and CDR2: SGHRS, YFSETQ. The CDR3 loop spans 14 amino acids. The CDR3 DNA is TGCGCCAGCAGCTCAGGACAGCTGAATGAAAAACTGTTTTTT. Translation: CASSSGQLNEKLFF.

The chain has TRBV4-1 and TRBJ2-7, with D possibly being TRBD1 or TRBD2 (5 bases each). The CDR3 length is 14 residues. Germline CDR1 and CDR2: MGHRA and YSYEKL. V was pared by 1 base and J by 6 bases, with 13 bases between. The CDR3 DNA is TGCGCCAGCAGCCAAGGAGGGGTGGCCGCCGAGCAGTACTTC. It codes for CASSQGGVAAEQYF.

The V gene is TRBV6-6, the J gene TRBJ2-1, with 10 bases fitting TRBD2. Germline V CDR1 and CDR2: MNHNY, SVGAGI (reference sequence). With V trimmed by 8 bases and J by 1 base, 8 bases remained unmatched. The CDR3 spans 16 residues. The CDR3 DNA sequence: TGTGCCAGCGGCCAACTAGCGGGGCCTTCCTACAATGAGCAGTTCTTC. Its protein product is CASGQLAGPSYNEQFF.

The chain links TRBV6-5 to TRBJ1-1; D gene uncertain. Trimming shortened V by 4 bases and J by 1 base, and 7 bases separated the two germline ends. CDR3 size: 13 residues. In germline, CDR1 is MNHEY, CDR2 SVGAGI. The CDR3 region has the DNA TGTGCCAGCAGTTTGCAGACGAACACTGAAGCTTTCTTT. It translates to CASSLQTNTEAFF.

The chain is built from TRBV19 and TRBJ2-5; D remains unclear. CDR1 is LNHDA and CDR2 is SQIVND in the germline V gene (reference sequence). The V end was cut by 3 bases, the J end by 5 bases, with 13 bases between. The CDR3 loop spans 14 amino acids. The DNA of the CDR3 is TGTGCCAGTAGTATTCCGACCCTTTTGGAGACCCAGTACTTC. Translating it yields CASSIPTLLETQYF.

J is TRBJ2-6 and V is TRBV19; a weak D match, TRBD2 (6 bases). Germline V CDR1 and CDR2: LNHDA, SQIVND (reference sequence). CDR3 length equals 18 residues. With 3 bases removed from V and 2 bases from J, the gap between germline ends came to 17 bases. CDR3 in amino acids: CASSIGGLGDPGANVLTF. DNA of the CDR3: TGTGCCAGTAGTATCGGGGGACTGGGGGACCCTGGGGCCAACGTCCTGACTTTC.

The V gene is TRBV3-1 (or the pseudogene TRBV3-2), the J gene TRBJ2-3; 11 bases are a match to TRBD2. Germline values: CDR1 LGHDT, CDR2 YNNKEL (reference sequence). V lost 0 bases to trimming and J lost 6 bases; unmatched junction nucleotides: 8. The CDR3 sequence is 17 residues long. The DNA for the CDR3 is TGTGCCAGCAGCCAAGATTCCCGACTAGCGGGGTGGGATACGCAGTATTTT. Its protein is CASSQDSRLAGWDTQYF.

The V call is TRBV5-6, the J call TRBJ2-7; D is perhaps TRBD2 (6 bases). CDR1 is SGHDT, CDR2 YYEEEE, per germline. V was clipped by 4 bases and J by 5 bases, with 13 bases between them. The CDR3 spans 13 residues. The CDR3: CASSPAGRDEQYF. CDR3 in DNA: TGTGCCAGCAGCCCAGCGGGCAGGGACGAGCAGTACTTC.

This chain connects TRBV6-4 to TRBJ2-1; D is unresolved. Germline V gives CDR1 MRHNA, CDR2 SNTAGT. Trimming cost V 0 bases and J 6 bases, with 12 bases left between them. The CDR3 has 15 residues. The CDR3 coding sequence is TGTGCCAGCAGTGACTCGGGCACGGTAATCAATGAGCAGTTCTTC. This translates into CASSDSGTVINEQFF.

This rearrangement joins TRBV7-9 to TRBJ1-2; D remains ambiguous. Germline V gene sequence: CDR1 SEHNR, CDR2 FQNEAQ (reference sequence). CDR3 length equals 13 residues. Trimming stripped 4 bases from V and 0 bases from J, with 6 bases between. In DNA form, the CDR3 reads TGTGCCAGCAGCTATGCCGCTAACTATGGCTACACCTTC. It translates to CASSYAANYGYTF.

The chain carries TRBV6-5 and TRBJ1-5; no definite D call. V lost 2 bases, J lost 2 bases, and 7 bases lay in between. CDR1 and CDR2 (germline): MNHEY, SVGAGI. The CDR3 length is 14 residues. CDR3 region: CASSYGGGNQPQHF. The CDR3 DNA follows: TGTGCCAGCAGTTACGGCGGGGGCAATCAGCCCCAGCATTTT.

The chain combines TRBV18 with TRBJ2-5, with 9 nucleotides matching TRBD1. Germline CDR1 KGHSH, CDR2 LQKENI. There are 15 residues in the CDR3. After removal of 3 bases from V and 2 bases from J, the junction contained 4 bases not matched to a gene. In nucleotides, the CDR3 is TGTGCCAGCTCACCCGGGACAGGGTTTCAAGAGACCCAGTACTTC. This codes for CASSPGTGFQETQYF.

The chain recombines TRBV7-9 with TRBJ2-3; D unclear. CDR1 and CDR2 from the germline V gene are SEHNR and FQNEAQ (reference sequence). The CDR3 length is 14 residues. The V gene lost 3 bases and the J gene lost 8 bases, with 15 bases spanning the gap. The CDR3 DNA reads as TGTGCCAGCAGCTTGGTCTCCGGGTCCGGTACGCAGTATTTT. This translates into CASSLVSGSGTQYF.

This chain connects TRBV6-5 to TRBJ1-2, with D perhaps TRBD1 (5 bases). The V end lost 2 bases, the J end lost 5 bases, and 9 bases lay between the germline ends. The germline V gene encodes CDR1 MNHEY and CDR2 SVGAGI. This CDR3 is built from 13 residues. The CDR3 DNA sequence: TGTGCCAGCAGTTACGGTGCAGGGTATGGCTACACCTTC. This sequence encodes CASSYGAGYGYTF.

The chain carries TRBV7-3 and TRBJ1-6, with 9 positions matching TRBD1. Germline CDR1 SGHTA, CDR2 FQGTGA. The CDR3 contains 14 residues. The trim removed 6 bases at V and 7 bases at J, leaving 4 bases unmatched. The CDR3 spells CASRGQGGNSPLHF. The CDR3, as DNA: TGTGCCAGCAGGGGACAGGGAGGAAATTCACCCCTCCACTTT.

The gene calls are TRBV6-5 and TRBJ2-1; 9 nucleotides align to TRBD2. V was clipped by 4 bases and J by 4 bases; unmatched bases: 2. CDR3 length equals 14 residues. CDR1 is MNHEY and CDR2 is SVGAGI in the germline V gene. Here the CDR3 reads CASSFLAGYNEQFF. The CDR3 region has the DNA TGTGCCAGCAGTTTCCTAGCGGGGTACAATGAGCAGTTCTTC.

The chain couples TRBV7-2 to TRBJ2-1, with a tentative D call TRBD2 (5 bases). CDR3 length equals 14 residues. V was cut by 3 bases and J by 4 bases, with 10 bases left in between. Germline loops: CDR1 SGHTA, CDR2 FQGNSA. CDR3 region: CASSFRTGYNEQFF. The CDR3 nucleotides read TGTGCCAGCAGCTTCAGAACGGGGTACAATGAGCAGTTCTTC.

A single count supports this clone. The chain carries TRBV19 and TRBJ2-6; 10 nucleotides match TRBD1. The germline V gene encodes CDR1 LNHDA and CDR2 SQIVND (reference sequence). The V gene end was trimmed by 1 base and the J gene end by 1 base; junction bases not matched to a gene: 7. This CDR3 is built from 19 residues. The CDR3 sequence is CASSIATGTGVSGANVLTF. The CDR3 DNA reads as TGTGCCAGTAGTATAGCTACCGGGACAGGGGTATCTGGGGCCAACGTCCTGACTTTC.

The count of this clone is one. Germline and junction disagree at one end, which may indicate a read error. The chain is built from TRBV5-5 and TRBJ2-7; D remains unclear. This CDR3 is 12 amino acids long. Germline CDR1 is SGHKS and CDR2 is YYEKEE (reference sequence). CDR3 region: CTSSFFSYEQYF. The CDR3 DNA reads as TGTACCAGCAGCTTCTTTAGCTACGAGCAGTACTTC.

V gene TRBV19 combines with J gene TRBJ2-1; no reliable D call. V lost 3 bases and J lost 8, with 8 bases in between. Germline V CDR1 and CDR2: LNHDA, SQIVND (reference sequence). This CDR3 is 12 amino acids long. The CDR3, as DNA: TGTGCCAGTAGTATGGTTCCCCATGAGCAGTTCTTC. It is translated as CASSMVPHEQFF.